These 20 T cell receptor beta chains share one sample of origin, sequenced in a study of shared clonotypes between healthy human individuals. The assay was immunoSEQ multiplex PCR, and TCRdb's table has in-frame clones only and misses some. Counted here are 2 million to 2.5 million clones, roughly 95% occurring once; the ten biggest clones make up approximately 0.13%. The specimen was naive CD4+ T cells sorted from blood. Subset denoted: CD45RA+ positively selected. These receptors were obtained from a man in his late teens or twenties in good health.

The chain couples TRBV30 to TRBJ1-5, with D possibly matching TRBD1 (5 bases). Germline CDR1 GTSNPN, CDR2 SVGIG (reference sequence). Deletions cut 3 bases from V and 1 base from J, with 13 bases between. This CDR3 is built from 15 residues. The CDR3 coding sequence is TGTGCCTGGAGCCAACCAGGGCAGAGCAATCAGCCCCAGCATTTT. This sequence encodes CAWSQPGQSNQPQHF.

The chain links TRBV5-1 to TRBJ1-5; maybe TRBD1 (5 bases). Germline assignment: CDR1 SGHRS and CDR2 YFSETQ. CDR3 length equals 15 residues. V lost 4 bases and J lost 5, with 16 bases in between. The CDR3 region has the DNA TGCGCCAGCAGCCTGGGTGTTCAGGGCGATCAGCCCCAGCATTTT. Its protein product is CASSLGVQGDQPQHF.

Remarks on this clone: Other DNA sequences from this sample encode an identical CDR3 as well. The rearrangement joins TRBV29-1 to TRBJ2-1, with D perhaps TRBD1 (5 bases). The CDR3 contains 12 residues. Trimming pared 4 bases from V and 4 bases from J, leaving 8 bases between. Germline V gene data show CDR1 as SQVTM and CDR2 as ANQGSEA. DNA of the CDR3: TGCAGCGTTGGCCAGGGTTACAATGAGCAGTTCTTC. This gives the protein CSVGQGYNEQFF.

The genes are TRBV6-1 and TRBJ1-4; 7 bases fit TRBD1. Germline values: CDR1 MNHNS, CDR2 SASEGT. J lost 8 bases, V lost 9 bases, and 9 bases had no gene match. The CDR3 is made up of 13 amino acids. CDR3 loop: CASEKGGREKLFF. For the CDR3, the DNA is TGTGCCAGTGAGAAAGGGGGCCGGGAAAAACTGTTTTTT.

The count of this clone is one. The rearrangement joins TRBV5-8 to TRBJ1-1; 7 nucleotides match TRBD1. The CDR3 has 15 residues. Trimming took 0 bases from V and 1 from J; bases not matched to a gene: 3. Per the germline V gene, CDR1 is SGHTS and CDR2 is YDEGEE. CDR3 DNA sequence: TGTGCCAGCAGCTTGGGGGCAGGGGGGAACACTGAAGCTTTCTTT. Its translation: CASSLGAGGNTEAFF.

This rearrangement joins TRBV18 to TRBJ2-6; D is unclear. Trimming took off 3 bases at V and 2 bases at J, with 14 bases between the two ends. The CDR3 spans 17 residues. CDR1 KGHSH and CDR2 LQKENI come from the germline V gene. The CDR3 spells CASSPPPPVAGANVLTF. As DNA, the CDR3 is TGTGCCAGCTCACCCCCTCCCCCGGTAGCTGGGGCCAACGTCCTGACTTTC.

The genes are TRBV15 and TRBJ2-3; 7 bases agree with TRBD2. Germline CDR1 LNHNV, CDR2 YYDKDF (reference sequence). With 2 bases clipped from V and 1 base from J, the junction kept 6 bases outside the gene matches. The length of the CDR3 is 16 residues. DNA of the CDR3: TGTGCCACCAGCAGAATTGGCCTAGCGGGCACAGATACGCAGTATTTT. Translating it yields CATSRIGLAGTDTQYF.

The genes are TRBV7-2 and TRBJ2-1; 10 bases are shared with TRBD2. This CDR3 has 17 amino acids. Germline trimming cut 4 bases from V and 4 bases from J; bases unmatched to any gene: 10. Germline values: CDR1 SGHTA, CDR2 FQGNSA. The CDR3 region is CASSSLRWTSGYNEQFF. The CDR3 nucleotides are TGTGCCAGCAGCTCGCTTCGTTGGACTAGCGGATACAATGAGCAGTTCTTC.

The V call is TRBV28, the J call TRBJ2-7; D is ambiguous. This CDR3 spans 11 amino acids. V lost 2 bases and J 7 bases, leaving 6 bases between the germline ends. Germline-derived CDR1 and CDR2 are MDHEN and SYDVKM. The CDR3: CASSLRVEQYF. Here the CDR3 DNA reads TGTGCCAGCAGTTTACGGGTAGAGCAGTACTTC.

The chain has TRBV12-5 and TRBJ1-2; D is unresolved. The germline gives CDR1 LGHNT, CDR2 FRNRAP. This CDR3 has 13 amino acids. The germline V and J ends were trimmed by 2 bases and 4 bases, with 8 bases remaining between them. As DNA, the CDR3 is TGTGCTAGTGGTTTGCCCCAAGGCTATGGCTACACCTTC. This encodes CASGLPQGYGYTF.

DNA of the CDR3: TGTGCCAGCAGTTTTGGGCTCTGGGGCACTGAAGCTTTCTTT. Its translation is CASSFGLWGTEAFF. V and J are TRBV28 and TRBJ1-1; no firm D call. Germline loops: CDR1 MDHEN, CDR2 SYDVKM. The CDR3 contains 14 residues. With 3 bases removed from V and 4 bases from J, the gap between germline ends came to 12 bases.

CDR3 DNA: TGTGCCAGCATCCAACTAGCCGGGGCGGAGACCCAGTACTTC. Its translation is CASIQLAGAETQYF. The rearrangement joins TRBV6-1 to TRBJ2-5; possibly TRBD2 for D (6 bases). V lost 7 bases, J lost 5 bases, and 17 bases lay in between. The CDR3 is 14 residues long. Germline V lookup: CDR1 MNHNS, CDR2 SASEGT.

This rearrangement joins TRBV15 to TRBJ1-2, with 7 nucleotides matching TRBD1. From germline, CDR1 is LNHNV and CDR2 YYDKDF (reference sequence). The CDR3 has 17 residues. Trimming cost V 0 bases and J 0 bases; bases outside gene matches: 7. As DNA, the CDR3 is TGTGCCACCAGCAGAGACAGGGGGACCTTTACTAACTATGGCTACACCTTC. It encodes CATSRDRGTFTNYGYTF.

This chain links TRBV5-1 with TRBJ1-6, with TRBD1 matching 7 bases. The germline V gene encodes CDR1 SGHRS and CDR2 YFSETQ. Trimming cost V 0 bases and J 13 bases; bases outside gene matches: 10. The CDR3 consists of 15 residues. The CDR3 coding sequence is TGCGCCAGCAGCTTGGCCCGGGACAGCTCTTCTCCCCTCCACTTT. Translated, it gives CASSLARDSSSPLHF.

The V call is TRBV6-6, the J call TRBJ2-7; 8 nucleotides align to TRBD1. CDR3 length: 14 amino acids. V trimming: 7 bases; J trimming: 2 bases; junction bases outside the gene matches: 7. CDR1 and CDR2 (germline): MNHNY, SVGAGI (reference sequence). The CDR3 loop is CASTAGGVPYEQYF. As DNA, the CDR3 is TGTGCCAGCACCGCAGGGGGCGTCCCCTACGAGCAGTACTTC.

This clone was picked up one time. The CDR3 DNA sequence: TGTGCCAGCAGCGTCCTGGACAGCCCCCAAGAGACCCAGTACTTC. It is translated as CASSVLDSPQETQYF. The gene calls are TRBV9 and TRBJ2-5, with a weak D call TRBD1 (6 bases). This CDR3 has 15 residues. Germline CDR1 is SGDLS and CDR2 is YYNGEE. The ends were cut back, 2 bases at V and 1 base at J, with 12 bases in the middle.

The chain's CDR3 is CASSQQANEIYGYTF. The DNA of the CDR3 is TGCGCCAGCAGCCAACAGGCGAACGAAATTTATGGCTACACCTTC. This chain links TRBV4-3 with TRBJ1-2; D uncertain. The V gene's germline CDR1 is LGHNA and CDR2 YSLEER. The CDR3 loop spans 15 amino acids. V was clipped by 2 bases and J by 5 bases, with 15 bases between them.

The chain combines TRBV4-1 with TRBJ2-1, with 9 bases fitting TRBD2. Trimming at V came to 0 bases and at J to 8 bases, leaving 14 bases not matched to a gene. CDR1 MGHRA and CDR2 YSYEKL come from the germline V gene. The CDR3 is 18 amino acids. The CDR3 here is CASSQDSLAGRLDDEQFF. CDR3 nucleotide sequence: TGCGCCAGCAGCCAAGATAGTCTAGCGGGGAGACTAGACGATGAGCAGTTCTTC.

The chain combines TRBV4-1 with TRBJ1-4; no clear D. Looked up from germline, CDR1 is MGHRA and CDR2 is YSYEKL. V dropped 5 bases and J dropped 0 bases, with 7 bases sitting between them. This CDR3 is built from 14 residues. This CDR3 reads CASSRQATNEKLFF. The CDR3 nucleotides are TGCGCCAGCAGCAGACAAGCAACTAATGAAAAACTGTTTTTT.

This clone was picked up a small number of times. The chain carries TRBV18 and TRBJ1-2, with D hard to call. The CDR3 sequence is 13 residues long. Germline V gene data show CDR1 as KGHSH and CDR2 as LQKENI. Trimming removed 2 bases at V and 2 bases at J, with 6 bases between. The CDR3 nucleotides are TGTGCCAGCTCACCATCACCGAACTATGGCTACACCTTC. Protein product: CASSPSPNYGYTF.